This T cell receptor beta chain was profiled in a study of blood T cell repertoires in COVID-19. Across the study: T cells, B-cell-depleted T cells, or PBMCs supplied cDNA or gDNA.

Participants were aged about 18 to 100 years from around 26 US areas. Each participant's cohort was designated according to participant-reported clinical history. Generated by immunoSEQ multiplex PCR, the TCRdb table keeps only in-frame clones and is missing some. This table holds about 150,000 clones, 86% found once. Sequencing was done on a sample of PBMCs or T cells enriched from blood (not recorded which). The sequence was obtained from a man aged 50-60 years who had recovered from COVID-19.

The CDR3 DNA follows: TGTGCCAGCTCACCAGACTCTATGAACACTGAAGCTTTCTTT. Amino acids: CASSPDSMNTEAFF. J is TRBJ1-1 and V is TRBV18; D unclear. Trimming took 2 bases from V and 0 from J, leaving 7 bases between them. The germline gives CDR1 KGHSH, CDR2 LQKENI. CDR3 size: 14 residues.